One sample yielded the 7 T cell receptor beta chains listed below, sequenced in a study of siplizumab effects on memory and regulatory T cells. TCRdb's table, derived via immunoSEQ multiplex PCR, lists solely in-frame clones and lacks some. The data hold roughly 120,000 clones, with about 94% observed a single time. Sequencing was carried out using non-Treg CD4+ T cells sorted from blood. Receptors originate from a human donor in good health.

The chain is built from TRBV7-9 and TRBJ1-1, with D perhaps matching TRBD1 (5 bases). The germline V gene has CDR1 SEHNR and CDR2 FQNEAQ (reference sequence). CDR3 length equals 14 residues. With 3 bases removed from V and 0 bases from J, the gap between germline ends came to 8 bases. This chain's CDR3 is CASSFQQVNTEAFF. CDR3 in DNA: TGTGCCAGCAGCTTCCAACAGGTGAACACTGAAGCTTTCTTT.

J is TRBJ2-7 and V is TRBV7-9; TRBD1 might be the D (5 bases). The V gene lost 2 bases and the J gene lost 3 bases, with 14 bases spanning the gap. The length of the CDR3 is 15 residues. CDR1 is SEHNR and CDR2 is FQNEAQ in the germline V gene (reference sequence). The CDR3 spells CASSLLQGSYYEQYF. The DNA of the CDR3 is TGTGCCAGCAGCTTACTGCAGGGCTCCTACTACGAGCAGTACTTC.

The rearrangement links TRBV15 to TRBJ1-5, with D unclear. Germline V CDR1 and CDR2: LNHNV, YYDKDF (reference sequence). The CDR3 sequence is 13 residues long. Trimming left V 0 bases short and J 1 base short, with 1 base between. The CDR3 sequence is CATSRESNQPQHF. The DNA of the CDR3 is TGTGCCACCAGCAGAGAGAGCAATCAGCCCCAGCATTTT.

The CDR3 DNA sequence: TGTGCTAGTGGGCGAGACCCAAGGGGGCCTGGAAACACCATATATTTT. Its translation: CASGRDPRGPGNTIYF. The chain employs TRBV12-5 and TRBJ1-3; TRBD1 matches 7 bases. The CDR3 has 16 residues. CDR1 is LGHNT and CDR2 is FRNRAP in the germline V gene. With 6 bases clipped from V and 2 bases from J, the junction kept 10 bases outside the gene matches.

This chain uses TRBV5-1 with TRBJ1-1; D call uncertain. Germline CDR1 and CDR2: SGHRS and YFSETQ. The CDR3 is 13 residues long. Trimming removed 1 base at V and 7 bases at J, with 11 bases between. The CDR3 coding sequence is TGCGCCAGCAGCTTGAGCGAAGACGGTGAAGCTTTCTTT. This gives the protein CASSLSEDGEAFF.

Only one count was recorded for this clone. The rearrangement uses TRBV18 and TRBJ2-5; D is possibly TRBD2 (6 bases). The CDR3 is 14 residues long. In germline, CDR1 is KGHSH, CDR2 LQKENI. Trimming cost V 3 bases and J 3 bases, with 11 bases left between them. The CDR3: CASSPPGGEETQYF. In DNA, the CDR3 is TGTGCCAGCTCACCCCCCGGAGGGGAAGAGACCCAGTACTTC.

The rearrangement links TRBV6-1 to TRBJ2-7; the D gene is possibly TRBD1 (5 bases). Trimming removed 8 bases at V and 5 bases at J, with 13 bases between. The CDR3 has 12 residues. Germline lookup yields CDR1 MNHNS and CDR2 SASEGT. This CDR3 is CASSRRAHEQYF. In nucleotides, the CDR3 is TGTGCCAGCTCCCGCAGGGCACACGAGCAGTACTTC.